This T cell receptor (beta chain) originates from a study of blood T cell repertoires in COVID-19 (dated by TCRdb to the early 2020s). Some background on the complete study: Samples covering the acute and convalescent phases of COVID-19 were provided by collaborators in the United States, Italy and Spain. The repertoires were made available in a free public database intended to serve as a resource for research on the immune response to SARS-CoV-2. A de-identified subject ID, COVID-19 status, age in years and sex were almost always included in the sample metadata. Samples came from the ongoing ImmuneRACE study (first 160 participants) plus 1,254 subjects from 6 global collaborators. The material from the prospective study consisted of cDNA or gDNA derived from T cells, B-cell-depleted T cells, or PBMCs. The dataset comprised deeply sampled blood TCRbeta repertoires from subjects exposed to, actively infected with, or recovered from COVID-19. Where available, HLA class I and class II types were taken from metadata supplied by the sample provider and were not determined by assay-based typing. General study outcomes and caveats: The quantity of clinical and demographic metadata differed by source and by participant and was supplied without curation.

TCRbeta CDR3 regions were amplified from genomic DNA using the immunoSEQ Assay, a bias-controlled multiplex PCR. The published analysis was carried out like this. The number of nucleated cells in each sample was estimated from the amplification of reference gene primers within the assay. To quantify the absolute abundance of each unique TCRbeta CDR3 rearrangement, sequence reads were collapsed and filtered. For each sample, productive Simpson clonality was calculated as the square root of Simpson's diversity index over productive rearrangements. In TCRdb, the immuneACCESS table is reduced to in-frame sequences with V and J assigned. These tables do not hold every clone; where another copy was compared, an unresolved V gene accounts for under half, and the others remain unexplained. V and J calls plus clone size are reproduced from that table; the DNA served to infer D and trimming. This sample comprises tens of thousands of clones, 75% to 90% of them detected only once. The ten largest clones take up 15% to 20% of the sample.

Note on this clone: Its antigen target is currently unknown. The sample holds no much larger clone one base away, and base qualities are not on file.

The germline V end is reduced by 3 bases and the J end by 8 bases; junction bases left unmatched: 7. CDR1 and CDR2, per the germline V gene (reference sequence), are GTSNPN and SVGIG. The cysteine opens and the phenylalanine closes a CDR3 of 14 amino acids. Only the CDR3 region is kept as DNA, spanning 42 bases read in frame from base 1. One collaborating source in Seattle enrolled patients while the patients were actively infected and followed the patients over time throughout the course of disease. Each collaborating institution followed its own protocols to collect whole blood in K2EDTA tubes. For TCRbeta analysis, collaborator samples were shipped as frozen whole blood, as isolated PBMCs, or as DNA extracted from either sample type.

The clonotype originates from a woman between 55 and 75 years old with COVID-19, enrolled during active disease. The sequenced sample was peripheral blood. This receptor chain uses TRBV30 and TRBJ1-4, and 9 junctional nucleotides match TRBD1. The nucleotides are TGTGCCTGGAGCCCGGGACAGGGACTCGAAAAACTGTTTTTT. This yields the protein CAWSPGQGLEKLFF.